A single sample gave rise to the 32 T cell receptor beta chains below, sequenced in a study of blood T cell repertoires in COVID-19. Profiled with immunoSEQ multiplex PCR; TCRdb holds only in-frame clones, not every one. The table has about 200,000 clones, roughly 79% seen once. The sequencing input was peripheral blood. These receptors came from a human donor with acute or convalescent COVID-19. The donor label of this sample is uncertain.

The chain has TRBV6-2 or TRBV6-3 and TRBJ1-2; maybe TRBD1 (6 bases). CDR3 length: 16 residues. Germline V gene sequence: CDR1 MNHEY, CDR2 SVGEGT. Trimming stripped 2 bases from V and 9 bases from J, with 22 bases between. Here the CDR3 DNA reads TGTGCCAGCAGTTACGGACAGACCTTTTTTAAAGGGAGCTACACCTTC. Protein product: CASSYGQTFFKGSYTF.

The chain employs TRBV7-9 and TRBJ2-7, with 8 bases matching TRBD1. V gave up 4 bases and J gave up 6 bases; unmatched junction bases: 8. Germline CDR1 is SEHNR and CDR2 is FQNEAQ (reference sequence). The CDR3 consists of 14 residues. The CDR3 sequence: CASSSTGTGAEQYF. Written as DNA, the CDR3 is TGTGCCAGCAGCTCGACCGGGACAGGCGCCGAGCAGTACTTC.

This clone was detected a few times. V and J are TRBV6-6 and TRBJ1-2, with D possibly being TRBD1 (5 bases). CDR1 and CDR2 from the germline V gene are MNHNY and SVGAGI (reference sequence). This CDR3 contains 14 residues. V dropped 4 bases and J dropped 3 bases, with 12 bases sitting between them. Written as DNA, the CDR3 is TGTGCCAGCAGTTTCAATACAGGAGACTATGGCTACACCTTC. This codes for CASSFNTGDYGYTF.

The V call is TRBV5-1, the J call TRBJ2-3; D unclear. Trimming took 0 bases from V and 3 from J, leaving 14 bases between them. Per germline, CDR1 SGHRS and CDR2 YFSETQ. The CDR3 has 16 residues. The CDR3 DNA reads as TGCGCCAGCAGCTTGGGAGGCACGGCTAGGACAGATACGCAGTATTTT. This translates into CASSLGGTARTDTQYF.

The genes are TRBV6-2 or TRBV6-3 and TRBJ2-7; D might be TRBD2 (6 bases). The CDR3 is 13 amino acids. The V end was cut by 6 bases, the J end by 4 bases, with 13 bases between. Germline CDR1 MNHEY, CDR2 SVGEGT. Here the CDR3 DNA reads TGTGCCAGCAGCCCCGTCGCGGGGTACGAGCAGTACTTC. This translates into CASSPVAGYEQYF.

CDR3 bases: TGTGCCAGCCCCGAAGGGGACACCGAAGAGACCCAGTACTTC. This translates into CASPEGDTEETQYF. The chain carries TRBV21-1 and TRBJ2-5; TRBD1 is the table's D call, not checked against the DNA. TRBV21-1 is flagged as a pseudogene. The CDR3 has 14 amino acids.

Only a few counts were recorded for this clone. The V call is TRBV21-1, the J call TRBJ2-5; the D call TRBD1 from the table was never checked on the DNA. TRBV21-1 is deemed a pseudogene. The CDR3 has 14 amino acids. The DNA of the CDR3 is TGTGCCAGCAGCACCCCGGACAGGTTGGAGACCCAGTACTTC. As protein: CASSTPDRLETQYF.

CDR3 region: CASSLPPLGVQETQYF. The CDR3 coding sequence is TGTGCCAGCAGCCTACCCCCCCTGGGAGTCCAAGAGACCCAGTACTTC. The V call is TRBV5-4, the J call TRBJ2-5; a possible D gene is TRBD2 (5 bases). The germline V gene has CDR1 SGHNT and CDR2 YYREEE (reference sequence). The CDR3 sequence is 16 residues long. Trimming shortened V by 4 bases and J by 1 base, and 17 bases separated the two germline ends.

This chain connects TRBV5-1 to TRBJ2-2, with a possible D match to TRBD1 (5 bases). The CDR3 covers 14 residues. Trimming cost V 4 bases and J 6 bases, with 13 bases left between them. Germline values: CDR1 SGHRS, CDR2 YFSETQ. CDR3 region: CASSVLQGSGELFF. The CDR3 nucleotides are TGCGCCAGCAGCGTCTTGCAGGGATCCGGGGAGCTGTTTTTT.

J is TRBJ2-7 and V is TRBV18, with 7 bases that match TRBD1. This CDR3 comprises 17 residues. Per the germline V gene, CDR1 is KGHSH and CDR2 is LQKENI. J lost 2 bases, V lost 4 bases, and 14 bases had no gene match. The CDR3 spells CASSRRDSTGFTYEQYF. The DNA for the CDR3 is TGTGCCAGCTCACGACGGGACAGCACAGGGTTCACCTACGAGCAGTACTTC.

V is TRBV12-3 or TRBV12-4 and J is TRBJ2-1; a possible D gene is TRBD1 (6 bases). Trimming took off 7 bases at V and 2 bases at J, with 9 bases between the two ends. The CDR3 is 13 amino acids. CDR3 loop: CASTRDTYNEQFF. DNA of the CDR3: TGTGCCAGCACCCGGGACACCTACAATGAGCAGTTCTTC.

The rearrangement links TRBV10-1 to TRBJ1-1; D is possibly TRBD1 (5 bases). Trimming took 6 bases from V and 7 from J, leaving 12 bases between them. Germline lookup yields CDR1 WNHNN and CDR2 SYGVQD (reference sequence). The length of the CDR3 is 12 residues. The CDR3 loop reads CASSGGTGEAFF. The DNA of the CDR3 is TGCGCCAGCAGCGGAGGGACGGGTGAAGCTTTCTTT.

This clone was detected only once. V is TRBV12-3 or TRBV12-4 and J is TRBJ2-4, with 9 bases aligning to TRBD2. The CDR3 is made up of 13 amino acids. Germline trimming cut 10 bases from V and 3 bases from J; bases unmatched to any gene: 4. This CDR3 reads CAIETSGKNIQYF. DNA of the CDR3: TGTGCCATCGAGACTAGCGGCAAAAACATTCAGTACTTC.

This clone was picked up a small number of times. Distinct nucleotide sequences in the sample also encode this CDR3. The chain joins TRBV7-2 to TRBJ2-5, with 13 bases aligning to TRBD2. Germline assignment: CDR1 SGHTA and CDR2 FQGNSA. After removal of 1 base from V and 5 bases from J, the junction contained 4 bases not matched to a gene. This CDR3 has 16 amino acids. CDR3 residues: CASSLGTSGSGETQYF. The DNA of the CDR3 is TGTGCCAGCAGCTTAGGGACTAGCGGGAGCGGTGAGACCCAGTACTTC.

The gene calls are TRBV6-5 and TRBJ2-5; TRBD1 is a possible D gene (6 bases). Germline V gene lookup returns CDR1 MNHEY and CDR2 SVGAGI. V was trimmed by 7 bases and J by 4 bases, leaving 19 bases between them. CDR3 length: 15 amino acids. CDR3 sequence (DNA): TGTGCCAGCACCAGGGGCAGGGGTCGGGGAGAGACCCAGTACTTC. Amino acid sequence: CASTRGRGRGETQYF.

The chain uses TRBV19 and TRBJ2-1, with 13 bases aligning to TRBD2. The germline gives CDR1 LNHDA, CDR2 SQIVND (reference sequence). The CDR3 loop spans 15 amino acids. V trimming: 6 bases; J trimming: 9 bases; junction bases outside the gene matches: 8. In nucleotides, the CDR3 is TGTGCCAGTAGCTCACTAGCGGGAGGGCCTCTTGAGCAGTTCTTC. Its protein product is CASSSLAGGPLEQFF. Based on the CDR3 plus reference TRBV19 and TRBJ2-1, the full variable domain is DGGITQSPKYLFRKEGQNVTLSCEQNLNHDAMYWYRQDPGQGLRLIYYSQIVNDFQKGDIAEGYSVSREKKESFPLTVTSAQKNPTAFYLCASSSLAGGPLEQFFGPGTRLTVL.

V and J are TRBV13 and TRBJ2-1; maybe TRBD2 (5 bases). Per germline, CDR1 PRHDT and CDR2 FYEKMQ (reference sequence). V gave up 3 bases and J gave up 10 bases, with 22 bases separating them. The CDR3 spans 16 residues. The CDR3 is CASSLDSGSPANEQFF. Here the CDR3 DNA reads TGTGCCAGCAGCTTGGATTCGGGAAGTCCAGCCAACGAGCAGTTCTTC.

The gene calls are TRBV3-1 (or the pseudogene TRBV3-2) and TRBJ2-2, with D tentatively TRBD1 (6 bases). Germline V gene data show CDR1 as LGHDT and CDR2 as YNNKEL (reference sequence). Trimming shortened V by 6 bases and J by 6 bases, and 14 bases separated the two germline ends. The CDR3 covers 14 residues. CDR3 protein: CASRYRVGAGELFF. CDR3 coding DNA: TGTGCCAGCAGATACAGGGTTGGGGCCGGGGAGCTGTTTTTT.

This clone was counted only a few times. The CDR3 is CASMRVRGYEQYF. The DNA of the CDR3 is TGCGCCAGCATGCGGGTCAGGGGCTACGAGCAGTACTTC. V is TRBV10-1 and J is TRBJ2-7; TRBD1 might be the D (6 bases). The CDR3 has 13 amino acids. CDR1 is WNHNN and CDR2 is SYGVQD in the germline V gene (reference sequence). Trimming stripped 7 bases from V and 3 bases from J, with 13 bases between.

The table lists this clone with a few counts. The rearrangement links TRBV6-2 or TRBV6-3 to TRBJ2-1, with 10 bases that match TRBD2. Per the germline V gene, CDR1 is MNHEY and CDR2 is SVGEGT. The junction had 10 bases not matched to a gene; V was cut back by 4 bases and J by 10 bases. The CDR3 has 15 amino acids. The CDR3 DNA follows: TGTGCCAGCAGTTCAACTAGCGGGATGGGGGGGGAGCAGTTCTTC. Translating it yields CASSSTSGMGGEQFF.

The chain couples TRBV3-1 (or the pseudogene TRBV3-2) to TRBJ1-2; D is possibly TRBD1 (5 bases). The CDR3 length is 15 residues. Germline V lookup: CDR1 LGHDT, CDR2 YNNKEL (reference sequence). The ends were cut back, 4 bases at V and 0 bases at J, with 12 bases in the middle. The CDR3 region has the DNA TGTGCCAGCAGCCGCGGGGGACTACCTAACTATGGCTACACCTTC. This translates into CASSRGGLPNYGYTF.

V gene TRBV6-5 combines with J gene TRBJ1-2, with TRBD1 identical over 7 bases. Germline V gene data show CDR1 as MNHEY and CDR2 as SVGAGI. The CDR3 loop spans 15 amino acids. The V and J ends lost 6 bases and 4 bases, in that order; junction bases with no gene match: 11. For the CDR3, the DNA is TGTGCCAGCAGCCGAACGACAGGGAACTTCTATGGCTACACCTTC. It translates to CASSRTTGNFYGYTF.

The genes are TRBV12-3 or TRBV12-4 and TRBJ2-3; a possible D gene is TRBD2 (5 bases). This CDR3 has 12 residues. The V and J ends lost 2 bases and 7 bases respectively, with 7 bases between them. The CDR3 nucleotides are TGTGCCAGCAGTTTAACTAGGAATACGCAGTATTTT. This codes for CASSLTRNTQYF.

This chain connects TRBV21-1 to TRBJ2-5; the table's D call TRBD2 went unverified against the DNA. TRBV21-1 is termed a pseudogene. There are 11 residues in the CDR3. The CDR3 coding sequence is TGTGCCAGCAGGAACTGGGAGACCCAGTACTTC. This encodes CASRNWETQYF.

This clone appeared once. The chain combines TRBV2 with TRBJ1-1; TRBD1 matches 7 bases. The CDR3 length is 16 residues. V lost 9 bases and J lost 4; bases outside the gene matches: 17. Germline CDR1 and CDR2: SNHLY and FYNNEI. CDR3 region: CASNQQGRGLVTEAFF. CDR3 nucleotides: TGTGCCAGTAACCAACAGGGGCGAGGACTTGTCACTGAAGCTTTCTTT.

On this clone: One junction end disagrees with the germline gene, perhaps due to a read error. The rearrangement joins TRBV19 to TRBJ2-1, with 16 positions matching TRBD2. The CDR3 sequence is 12 residues long. Germline V CDR1 and CDR2: LNHDA, SQIVND (reference sequence). The CDR3 DNA reads as TGTGCCAGCCAGGGACTAGCGGGAGGGCGGATCTTC. Protein sequence: CASQGLAGGRIF.

The rearrangement joins TRBV5-4 to TRBJ2-7; D possibly corresponds to TRBD1 (5 bases). Between the trimmed V and J ends, which lost 2 bases and 2 bases, there was a span of 11 bases. This CDR3 has 14 amino acids. Germline lookup yields CDR1 SGHNT and CDR2 YYREEE (reference sequence). In DNA form, the CDR3 reads TGTGCCAGCAGCTTTACAGGCGGTCCCTACGAGCAGTACTTC. Amino acids: CASSFTGGPYEQYF.

This chain links TRBV2 with TRBJ2-3, with TRBD2 matching over 13 bases. This CDR3 comprises 15 residues. J lost 5 bases, V lost 8 bases, and 7 bases had no gene match. Germline assignment: CDR1 SNHLY and CDR2 FYNNEI. The CDR3 bases are TGTGCCAGCGGGCTGACTAGCGGGAGGCGAGATACGCAGTATTTT. Translating it yields CASGLTSGRRDTQYF. The whole variable domain, filled in from reference TRBV2 and TRBJ2-3, reads EPEVTQTPSHQVTQMGQEVILRCVPISNHLYFYWYRQILGQKVEFLVSFYNNEISEKSEIFDDQFSVERPDGSNFTLKIRSTKLEDSAMYFCASGLTSGRRDTQYFGPGTRLTVL.

V usage is TRBV5-4 and J usage is TRBJ2-1, with 7 bases that match TRBD2. J gave up 0 bases and V 4 bases, and 4 bases lay outside the gene matches. The CDR3 spans 15 residues. Germline CDR1 and CDR2: SGHNT and YYREEE (reference sequence). CDR3 bases: TGTGCCAGCAGCCTAACTAGCGCCTCCTACAATGAGCAGTTCTTC. Protein product: CASSLTSASYNEQFF. Variable domain in full (rest from reference TRBV5-4 and TRBJ2-1): ETGVTQSPTHLIKTRGQQVTLRCSSQSGHNTVSWYQQALGQGPQFIFQYYREEENGRGNFPPRFSGLQFPNYSSELNVNALELDDSALYLCASSLTSASYNEQFFGPGTRLTVL.

This chain connects TRBV4-2 to TRBJ1-3; D is perhaps TRBD1 (5 bases). The CDR3 has 16 residues. Trimming took off 1 base at V and 0 bases at J, with 10 bases between the two ends. Germline CDR1 reads LGHNA; CDR2 reads YNFKEQ. The CDR3 DNA reads as TGTGCCAGCAGCCAAGGGGGCAGGAACTCTGGAAACACCATATATTTT. Translated: CASSQGGRNSGNTIYF.

This clone occurred a few times. The chain couples TRBV7-8 to TRBJ2-3; D gene uncertain. V gave up 1 base and J gave up 4 bases, with 9 bases separating them. The CDR3 runs 14 residues. Germline CDR1 and CDR2: SGHVS and FQNEAQ. The CDR3 nucleotides read TGTGCCAGCAGCTTAGGAGCGCTCGCAGATACGCAGTATTTT. It is translated as CASSLGALADTQYF.

The V and J genes are TRBV7-8 and TRBJ2-2; 8 bases are shared with TRBD2. The CDR3 extends over 16 amino acids. CDR1 is SGHVS and CDR2 is FQNEAQ in the germline V gene. The J segment lost 1 base and the V segment lost 5 bases, leaving 6 bases of the junction unmatched. The CDR3 protein is CASSPRTSGNTGELFF. The DNA of the CDR3 is TGTGCCAGCAGCCCTCGAACTAGCGGGAACACCGGGGAGCTGTTTTTT.